This T cell receptor beta chain was observed in a study of cytomegalovirus exposure and HLA in healthy donors. Primers: 60 Vbeta forward and 13 Jbeta reverse. Assay used: immunoSEQ multiplex PCR; TCRdb lists only in-frame clones, some missing. The table has 65,000 to 85,000 clones, about 81% seen once. This clone was observed a handful of times. Its specificity is unknown. Findings and limits, study-wide: Most TCR beta V segments were productive about 87% or about 30% of the time in an earlier analysis. Most of the CMV-associated TCR beta chains (in a later analysis) appeared to be HLA-restricted.

This CDR3 is built from 13 residues. CDR1 and CDR2 (germline): SGDLS, YYNGEE. V lost 2 bases, J lost 6 bases, and 3 bases stayed unmatched. The TCR sequence derives from a woman aged 45-60 years in good health and CMV-seronegative. The chain recombines TRBV9 with TRBJ2-3; 7 positions agree with TRBD2. Sequencing used PBMCs. CDR3 sequence reads: CASSVTSRDTQYF. The CDR3 DNA reads as TGTGCCAGCAGCGTGACTAGCCGGGATACGCAGTATTTT.